These T cell receptor beta chains were read from a single sample in a study of blood T cell repertoires in COVID-19. Repertoires were generated with immunoSEQ multiplex PCR, while TCRdb's copy carries only in-frame clones and drops some. The sample shows approximately 160,000 clones, under 85% of them seen only once. The material sequenced was peripheral blood. Receptors originate from a man in his 70s with acute or convalescent COVID-19. The conserved cysteine and the conserved F or W are not part of the CDR3 here.

J: TRBJ2-7; V: TRBV29-1; CDR3: SVGQSYEQY
J: TRBJ2-7; V: TRBV14; CDR3: ASSQDFLAGGEQY
J: TRBJ1-3; V: TRBV4-1; CDR3: ASSQDRGGAQRNTIY
J: TRBJ2-4; V: TRBV10-3; CDR3: AIVKQGRVCGKNIQY
J: TRBJ1-1; V: TRBV7-2; CDR3: ASSFLSNTEAF
J: TRBJ2-3; V: TRBV12-1; CDR3: ASSFFASGRTDTQY
J: TRBJ2-2; V: TRBV5-4; CDR3: ASSLTGPGELF
J: TRBJ2-1; V: TRBV3-1/TRBV3-2; CDR3: ASSQGQSGSFFYNEQF
J: TRBJ1-6; V: TRBV5-1; CDR3: ASSYGQVDSPLH
J: TRBJ2-3; V: TRBV29-1; CDR3: SVGGGDTQY
J: TRBJ2-5; V: TRBV29-1; CDR3: SVVGQGGETQY
J: TRBJ2-5; V: TRBV5-1; CDR3: ASSLSGTSGVRGETQY
J: TRBJ2-7; V: TRBV5-1; CDR3: ASSLGGGRTYEQY
J: TRBJ1-2; V: TRBV2; CDR3: ASSGPPGIGYGYT
J: TRBJ1-5; V: TRBV9; CDR3: ASSVGSGGNQPQH
J: TRBJ2-3; V: TRBV5-8; CDR3: ASSLLSTDTQY
J: TRBJ2-3; V: TRBV25-1; CDR3: ASSTQGTADTQY
J: TRBJ1-6; V: TRBV11-1; CDR3: ASSLATTGGNSPLH
J: TRBJ2-7; V: TRBV7-9; CDR3: ASSWGQQSYEQY
J: TRBJ1-3; V: TRBV9; CDR3: ASSVAWTASSGNTIY
J: TRBJ2-3; V: TRBV5-1; CDR3: ASSLEGARRDTQY
J: TRBJ1-2; V: TRBV25-1; CDR3: ASSDGGGGHNYGYT
J: TRBJ2-1; V: TRBV24-1; CDR3: ATSDPSGSYNEQF
J: TRBJ1-3; V: TRBV2; CDR3: ASSRDRESSGNTIY
J: TRBJ2-3; V: TRBV11-3; CDR3: ASSFRGGRADTQY
J: TRBJ1-1; V: TRBV5-8; CDR3: ASTLSGGTEAF
J: TRBJ1-1; V: TRBV5-4; CDR3: ASSSGILNTEAF
J: TRBJ2-2; V: TRBV28; CDR3: ASSWRGLGQGRNTGELF
J: TRBJ2-2; V: TRBV24-1; CDR3: ATRESNTGELF
J: TRBJ2-3; V: TRBV7-9; CDR3: ASLRGSTDTQY
J: TRBJ2-1; V: TRBV4-1; CDR3: ASRQGSAGSYNEQF
J: TRBJ2-1; V: TRBV9; CDR3: ASSVQGYGEQF
J: TRBJ2-1; V: TRBV19; CDR3: ASSIRTGLSYNEQF
J: TRBJ1-3; V: TRBV9; CDR3: ASSEPAGNTIY
J: TRBJ2-7; V: TRBV4-2; CDR3: ASSQGRLGGSDLEQY
J: TRBJ2-7; V: TRBV19; CDR3: ASSNLLVSEQY
J: TRBJ1-6; V: TRBV3-1/TRBV3-2; CDR3: ASSPLDGNNSPLH
J: TRBJ2-5; V: TRBV6-2/TRBV6-3; CDR3: ASSYPQQY
J: TRBJ1-1; V: TRBV7-6; CDR3: ASSLNTEAF
J: TRBJ1-1; V: TRBV6-5; CDR3: ASSYSGTLNTEAF
J: TRBJ2-5; V: TRBV5-1; CDR3: ASSGTGVGETQY
J: TRBJ1-2; V: TRBV12-3/TRBV12-4; CDR3: ASSLTGYGYT
J: TRBJ2-5; V: TRBV5-6; CDR3: ASSFVTARPETQY
J: TRBJ1-3; V: TRBV29-1; CDR3: SVEDPQGANPTIY
J: TRBJ2-3; V: TRBV11-2; CDR3: ASSQNIGRDTDTQY
J: TRBJ2-5; V: TRBV7-3; CDR3: ASSSDLGRPETQY
J: TRBJ2-3; V: TRBV6-5; CDR3: ASTLSDRAADTQY
J: TRBJ2-1; V: TRBV19; CDR3: ASSMTGSGPRPPHYNEQF
J: TRBJ2-1; V: TRBV15; CDR3: ATTTSEDNNEQF
J: TRBJ2-7; V: TRBV11-2; CDR3: ASSLSGDYEQY
J: TRBJ2-5; V: TRBV24-1; CDR3: ATSDLTSGGGQY
J: TRBJ1-4; V: TRBV5-1; CDR3: ASSFGQGAFNEKLF
J: TRBJ2-7; V: TRBV10-3; CDR3: AISQPGLDYEQY
J: TRBJ2-1; V: TRBV19; CDR3: ASSPLRGSIGRGQF
J: TRBJ1-1; V: TRBV7-8; CDR3: ASSSQGQGLTEAF
J: TRBJ1-1; V: TRBV14; CDR3: ASSRRTGGLDTEAF